One and the same sample provided the 4 T cell receptor beta chains below, sequenced in a study of T cells in Graves' hyperthyroidism and ophthalmopathy. What was amplified from RNA transcripts were TCR beta CDR3 regions. The primer set for the first-round RT-PCR of the TCR CDR3 was HTBI. TCRdb processed the multiplex PCR reads anew with MiXCR; each CDR3 protein has one entry. The sample lists some 550,000 distinct CDR3 sequences, about a fifth seen once, with around a quarter in the top ten. The sample taken for sequencing was blood. The receptors shown here come from a man aged 18 to 30 with Graves' hyperthyroidism.

This clonotype was seen at least ten times. The chain links TRBV2 to TRBJ1-2; D gene ambiguous. V was clipped by 0 bases and J by 6 bases, with 17 bases between them. Germline CDR1 SNHLY, CDR2 FYNNEI. This CDR3 contains 16 residues. CDR3 residues: CASSEALSGRRDGYTF. The CDR3 DNA follows: TGTGCCAGCAGTGAAGCGCTCTCCGGCAGGCGAGATGGCTACACCTTC.

The genes are TRBV29-1 and TRBJ1-1, with no clear D. Germline values: CDR1 SQVTM, CDR2 ANQGSEA. This CDR3 region has 13 residues. The V gene lost 7 bases and the J gene lost 2 bases, with 14 bases spanning the gap. The chain's CDR3 is CSDWVFGNTEAFF. In nucleotides, the CDR3 is TGCAGCGATTGGGTTTTCGGAAACACTGAAGCTTTCTTT. Drawing the rest from reference TRBV29-1 and TRBJ1-1, the complete variable domain is SAVISQKPSRDICQRGTSLTIQCQVDSQVTMMFWYRQQPGQSLTLIATANQGSEATYESGFVIDKFPISRPNLTFSTLTVSNMSPEDSSIYLCSDWVFGNTEAFFGQGTRLTVV.

The chain uses TRBV24-1 and TRBJ2-7, with D perhaps matching TRBD1 or TRBD2 (8 bases each). Trimming took 6 bases from V and 5 from J, leaving 25 bases between them. CDR1 and CDR2 (germline): KGHDR, SFDVKD. The CDR3 length is 17 residues. The CDR3 DNA reads TGTGCCACCAGTCACGCAGGGGGCTCCAGCGGGAGTGACGAGCAGTACTTC. Residues: CATSHAGGSSGSDEQYF.

The CDR3 sequence: CASSLRSESEAFF. CDR3 bases: TGTGCCAGCAGCTTAAGGTCGGAGTCTGAAGCTTTCTTT. The rearrangement links TRBV7-2 to TRBJ1-1, with no clear D. The germline CDR1 and CDR2 sequences are SGHTA and FQGNSA. The CDR3 is made up of 13 amino acids. Trimming removed 2 bases from V and 6 bases from J, with 10 bases in between.